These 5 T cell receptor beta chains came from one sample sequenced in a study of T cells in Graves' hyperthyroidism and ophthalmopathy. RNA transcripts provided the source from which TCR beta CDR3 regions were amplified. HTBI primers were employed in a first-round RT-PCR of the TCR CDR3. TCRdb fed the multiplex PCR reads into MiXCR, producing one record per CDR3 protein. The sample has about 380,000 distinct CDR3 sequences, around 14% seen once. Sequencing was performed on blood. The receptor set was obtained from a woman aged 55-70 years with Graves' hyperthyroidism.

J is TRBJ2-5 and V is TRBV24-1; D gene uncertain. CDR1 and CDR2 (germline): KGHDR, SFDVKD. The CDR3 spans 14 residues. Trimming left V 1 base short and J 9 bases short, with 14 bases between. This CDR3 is CATSDFLSVEAQYF. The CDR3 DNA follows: TGTGCCACCAGTGATTTCCTCAGCGTTGAGGCCCAGTACTTC.

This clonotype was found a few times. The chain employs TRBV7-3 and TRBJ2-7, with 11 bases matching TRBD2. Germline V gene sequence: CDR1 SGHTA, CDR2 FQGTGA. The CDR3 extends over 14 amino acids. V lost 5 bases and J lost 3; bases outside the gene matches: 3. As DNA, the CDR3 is TGTGCCAGCAGCGCGGGACTAGCGGTCTACGAGCAGTACTTC. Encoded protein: CASSAGLAVYEQYF.

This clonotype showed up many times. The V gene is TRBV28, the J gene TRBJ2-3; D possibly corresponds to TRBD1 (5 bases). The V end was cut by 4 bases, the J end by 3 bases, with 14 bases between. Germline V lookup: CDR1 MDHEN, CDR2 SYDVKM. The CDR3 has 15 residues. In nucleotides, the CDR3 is TGTGCCAGCAGTTCGCCGCAGGGTAGAACAGATACGCAGTATTTT. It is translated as CASSSPQGRTDTQYF.

The CDR3 region has the DNA TGCGCCAGCAGCTTGGGATCTAGCGGGAGTTCAGAGACCCAGTACTTC. Residues: CASSLGSSGSSETQYF. The V gene is TRBV5-1, the J gene TRBJ2-5, with 10 bases that match TRBD2. The CDR3 extends over 16 amino acids. Germline V lookup: CDR1 SGHRS, CDR2 YFSETQ. The V and J ends lost 0 bases and 4 bases, in that order; junction bases with no gene match: 6. Combining the CDR3 with reference TRBV5-1 and TRBJ2-5 gives the whole variable domain KAGVTQTPRYLIKTRGQQVTLSCSPISGHRSVSWYQQTPGQGLQFLFEYFSETQRNKGNFPGRFSGRQFSNSRSEMNVSTLELGDSALYLCASSLGSSGSSETQYFGPGTRLLVL.

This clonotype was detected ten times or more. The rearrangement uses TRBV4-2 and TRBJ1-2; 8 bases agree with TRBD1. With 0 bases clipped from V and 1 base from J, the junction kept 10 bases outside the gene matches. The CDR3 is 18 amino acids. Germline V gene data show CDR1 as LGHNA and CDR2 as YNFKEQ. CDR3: CASSQDRWTGNINYGYTF. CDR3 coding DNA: TGTGCCAGCAGCCAAGATAGATGGACAGGGAACATTAACTATGGCTACACCTTC.